The 10 T cell receptor beta chains given below trace back to one sample, sequenced in a study of preoperative IRX-2 immunotherapy in early breast cancer. Regarding treatment: preoperative locoregional IRX-2 cytokine immunotherapy. Data came from immunoSEQ multiplex PCR; TCRdb stores just in-frame clones and leaves some out. The data show 25,000 to 30,000 clones, with 70% to 85% seen just once and under 4% held by the top ten. Sampling was carried out from a patient treated with IRX-2 immunotherapy. The receptors were sampled from a human donor with breast cancer.

The genes are TRBV5-1 and TRBJ1-1, with D unclear. Germline loops: CDR1 SGHRS, CDR2 YFSETQ. The CDR3 runs 14 residues. V lost 4 bases to trimming and J lost 1 base, with 11 bases between them. The DNA of the CDR3 is TGCGCCAGCAGCCCCCCCGGCCGGAACACTGAAGCTTTCTTT. Protein: CASSPPGRNTEAFF.

This clone was seen a few times. The genes are TRBV30 and TRBJ1-4, with D possibly matching TRBD1 (6 bases). From germline, CDR1 is GTSNPN and CDR2 SVGIG (reference sequence). The CDR3 is 12 residues long. V was trimmed by 2 bases and J by 11 bases, leaving 12 bases between them. Written as DNA, the CDR3 is TGTGCCTGGAGTAGGGGGAGTGGGAAACTGTTTTTT. Amino acid sequence: CAWSRGSGKLFF.

With regard to this clone: The junction departs from germline at one end; a sequencing error may be responsible. The CDR3: CAISPSGRAPDTQYF. In DNA form, the CDR3 reads TGTGCCATCAGTCCTAGCGGGAGGGCCCCAGATACGCAGTATTTT. This sequence joins TRBV6-8 and TRBJ2-3, with 12 bases aligning to TRBD2. The germline gives CDR1 MNHGY, CDR2 SAAAGT. The CDR3 is 15 residues long.

The V and J genes are TRBV28 and TRBJ2-5; D gene uncertain. V lost 3 bases, J lost 6 bases, and 8 bases lay in between. Per the germline V gene, CDR1 is MDHEN and CDR2 is SYDVKM. This CDR3 region has 12 residues. CDR3 sequence: CASSLTLQTQYF. The CDR3 DNA reads as TGTGCCAGCAGTTTGACGTTGCAGACCCAGTACTTC.

The rearrangement links TRBV5-1 to TRBJ1-4; D is perhaps TRBD1 (5 bases). Trimming stripped 4 bases from V and 8 bases from J, with 18 bases between. Germline assignment: CDR1 SGHRS and CDR2 YFSETQ. The CDR3 runs 15 residues. The CDR3 reads CASSHGRGRPEKLFF. The CDR3 DNA follows: TGCGCCAGCAGCCATGGGAGGGGTCGGCCGGAAAAACTGTTTTTT.

The chain recombines TRBV7-6 with TRBJ2-5, with 7 positions matching TRBD1. Unmatched junction bases numbered 7, after V lost 5 bases and J lost 4 bases. This CDR3 has 14 residues. Per germline, CDR1 SGHVS and CDR2 FNYEAQ. The CDR3 loop is CASSQVTGLETQYF. DNA of the CDR3: TGTGCCAGCAGCCAAGTGACAGGGTTAGAGACCCAGTACTTC.

The V call is TRBV6-8, the J call TRBJ1-4; no clear D gene. The CDR3 spans 15 residues. V was pared by 6 bases and J by 13 bases, with 24 bases between. Looked up from germline, CDR1 is MNHGY and CDR2 is SAAAGT. As DNA, the CDR3 is TGTGCCAGCAGACCCCGTGGGCAGGACCCCAATAGACTGTTTTTT. It encodes CASRPRGQDPNRLFF.

This chain connects TRBV15 to TRBJ2-3, with TRBD2 matching 9 bases. The V and J ends lost 0 bases and 4 bases, in that order; junction bases with no gene match: 8. The CDR3 spans 17 residues. CDR1 is LNHNV and CDR2 is YYDKDF in the germline V gene (reference sequence). The CDR3 nucleotides read TGTGCCACCAGCAGAGATCCCGGGACTAGCTCGCCAGATACGCAGTATTTT. It codes for CATSRDPGTSSPDTQYF.

A few counts support this clone. The rearrangement joins TRBV28 to TRBJ2-7; D may match TRBD1 or TRBD2 (9 bases each). The CDR3 totals 16 residues. Germline loops: CDR1 MDHEN, CDR2 SYDVKM. V was cut by 4 bases and J by 5 bases, with 21 bases left in between. The CDR3 region is CASSYAGGTGRDEQYF. CDR3 nucleotide sequence: TGTGCCAGCAGTTACGCGGGGGGGACAGGGAGAGACGAGCAGTACTTC.

V gene TRBV28 combines with J gene TRBJ2-7; either TRBD1 or TRBD2 may supply D (5 bases each). Trimming took 6 bases from V and 3 from J, leaving 12 bases between them. CDR1 is MDHEN and CDR2 is SYDVKM in the germline V gene. The CDR3 consists of 13 residues. This chain's CDR3 is CASSGASRYEQYF. In DNA, the CDR3 is TGTGCCAGCAGCGGGGCTAGCCGCTACGAGCAGTACTTC.